The next 14 T cell receptor beta chains were all read from a single sample in a study of blood T cell repertoires in COVID-19. Using immunoSEQ multiplex PCR, the repertoire was profiled, and TCRdb retains in-frame clones only, with some absent. The repertoire holds 120,000 or so clones, with roughly 90% as singletons. The sequencing input was peripheral blood. All receptors come from a man aged 50 or older with acute or convalescent COVID-19.

The rearrangement uses TRBV7-2 and TRBJ2-1; 7 nucleotides agree with TRBD2. The junction had 21 bases not matched to a gene; V was cut back by 5 bases and J by 8 bases. Looked up from germline, CDR1 is SGHTA and CDR2 is FQGNSA. The CDR3 has 18 residues. The CDR3 sequence is CASSVTYRLAGALDEQFF. CDR3 nucleotide sequence: TGTGCCAGCAGCGTTACCTATCGTCTGGCGGGAGCTTTGGATGAGCAGTTCTTC.

The chain combines TRBV5-4 with TRBJ2-3; 8 bases are a match to TRBD2. This CDR3 is 14 amino acids long. Germline values: CDR1 SGHNT, CDR2 YYREEE (reference sequence). Trimming removed 4 bases from V and 6 bases from J; junction bases left unmatched: 7. CDR3 sequence (DNA): TGTGCCAGCAGCCTCAGCGGGAGTAGGGATACGCAGTATTTT. Translated: CASSLSGSRDTQYF. Using reference TRBV5-4 and TRBJ2-3 for the parts outside the CDR3, the full variable domain is ETGVTQSPTHLIKTRGQQVTLRCSSQSGHNTVSWYQQALGQGPQFIFQYYREEENGRGNFPPRFSGLQFPNYSSELNVNALELDDSALYLCASSLSGSRDTQYFGPGTRLTVL.

The chain carries TRBV19 and TRBJ1-1; 7 bases line up with TRBD1. The V gene end was trimmed by 9 bases and the J gene end by 5 bases; junction bases not matched to a gene: 3. Germline-derived CDR1 and CDR2 are LNHDA and SQIVND (reference sequence). The CDR3 runs 11 residues. CDR3: CASGQATEAFF. The CDR3 DNA follows: TGTGCCAGCGGACAGGCAACTGAAGCTTTCTTT.

The chain recombines TRBV7-9 with TRBJ1-5; D perhaps matches TRBD1 (6 bases). The V gene's germline CDR1 is SEHNR and CDR2 FQNEAQ (reference sequence). The CDR3 extends over 16 amino acids. V was pared by 3 bases and J by 4 bases, with 16 bases between. CDR3 residues: CASSFFTGIGNQPQHF. CDR3 in DNA: TGTGCCAGCAGCTTCTTTACAGGGATTGGAAATCAGCCCCAGCATTTT.

V usage is TRBV6-5 and J usage is TRBJ1-1; perhaps TRBD1 as D (6 bases). This CDR3 region has 15 residues. V was pared by 7 bases and J by 1 base, with 16 bases between. Germline CDR1 MNHEY, CDR2 SVGAGI. The DNA for the CDR3 is TGTGCCAGCATTAGGCCCGGGACATCGAACACTGAAGCTTTCTTT. Translation gives CASIRPGTSNTEAFF.

This chain links TRBV4-3 with TRBJ2-1; D is unresolved. This CDR3 has 15 amino acids. Germline-derived CDR1 and CDR2 are LGHNA and YSLEER. The V and J ends lost 0 bases and 9 bases respectively, with 15 bases between them. Written as DNA, the CDR3 is TGCGCCAGCAGCCAAGATCGGAACAACCGGGTTGAGCAGTTCTTC. Its translation is CASSQDRNNRVEQFF.

The chain joins TRBV2 to TRBJ1-5, with 8 bases matching TRBD1. From germline, CDR1 is SNHLY and CDR2 FYNNEI. The CDR3 runs 16 residues. With 5 bases clipped from V and 0 bases from J, the junction kept 6 bases outside the gene matches. The DNA of the CDR3 is TGTGCCAGCAGTTCCCGACAGGGGCATAGCAATCAGCCCCAGCATTTT. Its translation is CASSSRQGHSNQPQHF. Together with reference TRBV2 and TRBJ1-5, the CDR3 gives the full variable domain: EPEVTQTPSHQVTQMGQEVILRCVPISNHLYFYWYRQILGQKVEFLVSFYNNEISEKSEIFDDQFSVERPDGSNFTLKIRSTKLEDSAMYFCASSSRQGHSNQPQHFGDGTRLSIL.

The chain joins TRBV7-2 to TRBJ2-4, with D tentatively TRBD2 (6 bases). The V gene lost 4 bases and the J gene lost 7 bases, with 17 bases spanning the gap. CDR1 is SGHTA, CDR2 FQGNSA, per germline. The length of the CDR3 is 15 residues. CDR3 sequence (DNA): TGTGCCAGCAGCTCAGGCGGGACCGGAAGGAACATTCAGTACTTC. Protein: CASSSGGTGRNIQYF.

This clone came up a few times. The same CDR3 also results from other DNA sequences found in this sample. The chain is built from TRBV15 and TRBJ2-3; 10 bases are a match to TRBD2. This CDR3 is built from 17 residues. Germline lookup yields CDR1 LNHNV and CDR2 YYDKDF (reference sequence). Trimming removed 1 base from V and 1 base from J; junction bases left unmatched: 5. The CDR3 region is CATSRGELAGGTDTQYF. The CDR3 DNA is TGTGCCACCAGCAGAGGCGAGCTAGCGGGAGGCACAGATACGCAGTATTTT.

The rearrangement links TRBV11-3 to TRBJ2-1, with 7 bases aligning to TRBD1. The trim removed 1 base at V and 1 base at J, leaving 7 bases unmatched. The CDR3 extends over 17 amino acids. Germline V gene lookup returns CDR1 SGHNT and CDR2 YENEEA. CDR3 sequence: CASSLVTGAQSYNEQFF. For the CDR3, the DNA is TGTGCCAGCAGCTTAGTTACAGGGGCCCAATCCTACAATGAGCAGTTCTTC.

Written as DNA, the CDR3 is TGCAGCGTCGACAGCGGGAGGATTTACAATGAGCAGTTCTTC. It is translated as CSVDSGRIYNEQFF. V and J are TRBV29-1 and TRBJ2-1; 9 bases align to TRBD2. The germline gives CDR1 SQVTM, CDR2 ANQGSEA. Trimming took 6 bases from V and 4 from J; bases not matched to a gene: 7. The CDR3 runs 14 residues.

The chain links TRBV5-1 to TRBJ1-2; tentative D call: TRBD1 (6 bases). Germline V gene sequence: CDR1 SGHRS, CDR2 YFSETQ. The V and J ends lost 0 bases and 3 bases respectively, with 18 bases between them. CDR3 length equals 17 residues. The CDR3 nucleotides are TGCGCCAGCAGCTTGGGTCGATTGGGTTCAGGGGACTATGGCTACACCTTC. It specifies CASSLGRLGSGDYGYTF.

This clone has at least ten counts. This chain uses TRBV6-4 with TRBJ2-3; no clear D gene. The V and J ends lost 3 bases and 0 bases respectively, with 10 bases between them. The CDR3 covers 15 residues. Germline V gene lookup returns CDR1 MRHNA and CDR2 SNTAGT. CDR3 region: CASSEIAGSTDTQYF. In nucleotides, the CDR3 is TGTGCCAGCAGTGAAATAGCTGGCAGCACAGATACGCAGTATTTT.

This chain joins TRBV19 and TRBJ1-1, with D possibly TRBD1 on 6 matching bases. V dropped 8 bases and J dropped 1 base, with 11 bases sitting between them. The CDR3 is made up of 13 amino acids. In germline, CDR1 is LNHDA, CDR2 SQIVND (reference sequence). The CDR3 spells CASSIQGNTEAFF. CDR3 coding DNA: TGTGCCAGTTCGATACAGGGGAACACTGAAGCTTTCTTT.